Following are 10 T cell receptor beta chains from one sample sequenced in a study of molecular identifiers for immune sequencing clone quantification. In TCRdb, the PCR reads were re-called with MiXCR into one record per CDR3 protein. The table lists around 470,000 distinct CDR3 sequences, around 23% of them singletons. The material sequenced was naive CD8+ T cells from blood, with Jurkat cell RNA spiked in. The subset was: FACS-sorted CD8+CD4-CCR7+CD45RA+ naive T cells. The receptors originated from a human donor in good health. Some libraries in this study had Jurkat cell RNA spiked in.

This chain links TRBV7-9 with TRBJ2-7; a weak D match, TRBD2 (6 bases). The length of the CDR3 is 14 residues. V shed 7 bases and J shed 2 bases, with 15 bases lying between them. Per germline, CDR1 SEHNR and CDR2 FQNEAQ (reference sequence). The CDR3 sequence: CASTIGDWPYEQYF. The CDR3 nucleotides are TGTGCCAGCACCATAGGGGACTGGCCCTACGAGCAGTACTTC.

This clonotype was found many times. The rearrangement links TRBV29-1 to TRBJ2-5; no firm D call. The germline gives CDR1 SQVTM, CDR2 ANQGSEA. The V gene lost 7 bases and the J gene lost 5 bases, with 2 bases spanning the gap. CDR3 length: 8 amino acids. CDR3 in DNA: TGCAGCGACGAGACCCAGTACTTC. Encoded protein: CSDETQYF.

This clonotype was detected only a few times. V and J are TRBV6-6 and TRBJ1-4, with D maybe TRBD1 (6 bases). Germline CDR1 is MNHNY and CDR2 is SVGAGI (reference sequence). Trimming took off 6 bases at V and 3 bases at J, with 17 bases between the two ends. This CDR3 has 16 amino acids. The CDR3 coding sequence is TGTGCCAGCAGCACTACAGGGCTGGTGGCTAATGAAAAACTGTTTTTT. This translates into CASSTTGLVANEKLFF.

This clonotype was seen repeatedly, ten times or more. The chain uses TRBV27 and TRBJ2-3; no clear D gene. Trimming shortened V by 6 bases and J by 0 bases, and 10 bases separated the two germline ends. In germline, CDR1 is MNHEY, CDR2 SMNVEV (reference sequence). The CDR3 totals 14 residues. Here the CDR3 reads CASSLIVSTDTQYF. The CDR3 DNA reads TGTGCCAGCAGCCTTATAGTAAGCACAGATACGCAGTATTTT.

The table lists this clonotype with many counts. The chain has TRBV9 and TRBJ2-4; D is uncertain. In germline, CDR1 is SGDLS, CDR2 YYNGEE. CDR3 length equals 14 residues. The V end lost 3 bases, the J end lost 0 bases, and 7 bases lay between the germline ends. This CDR3 is CASSDTLAKNIQYF. The CDR3, as DNA: TGTGCCAGCAGCGACACCCTAGCCAAAAACATTCAGTACTTC.

This clonotype was counted between two and nine times. The CDR3 loop reads CASSPRRGTFRDTQYF. The CDR3 DNA reads TGTGCCAGCAGCCCTAGGAGGGGTACTTTCCGGGATACGCAGTATTTT. The chain uses TRBV7-9 and TRBJ2-3; maybe TRBD2 (6 bases). The CDR3 consists of 16 residues. V lost 5 bases to trimming and J lost 6 bases, with 21 bases between them. From germline, CDR1 is SEHNR and CDR2 FQNEAQ (reference sequence).

The chain links TRBV6-2 or TRBV6-3 to TRBJ2-2; perhaps TRBD1 as D (5 bases). The CDR3 has 18 amino acids. Germline V gene lookup returns CDR1 MNHEY and CDR2 SVGEGT. V shed 5 bases and J shed 0 bases, with 19 bases lying between them. CDR3 DNA: TGTGCCAGCAGTCAGATCTCCAACGGACAACCGAACACCGGGGAGCTGTTTTTT. Translated, it gives CASSQISNGQPNTGELFF.

This clonotype was counted a few times. The chain uses TRBV10-3 and TRBJ2-7; D is unresolved. Germline-derived CDR1 and CDR2 are ENHRY and SYGVKD. This CDR3 has 13 residues. V was shortened by 6 bases and J by 5 bases, with 14 bases between the two germline ends. CDR3: CAIRSVIVHEQYF. CDR3 DNA sequence: TGTGCCATCAGATCAGTAATAGTGCACGAGCAGTACTTC.

For this clonotype: A much larger clone differs from this one at a single base, so this may be a read error. The rearrangement uses TRBV19 and TRBJ1-1; unclear D gene. Germline V gene sequence: CDR1 LNHDA, CDR2 SQIVND (reference sequence). The CDR3 has 13 residues. V was shortened by 5 bases and J by 0 bases, with 7 bases between the two germline ends. CDR3 sequence (DNA): TGTGCCAGTAGTGTATCCGTGAACACTGAAGCTTTCTTT. This sequence encodes CASSVSVNTEAFF.

V usage is TRBV27 and J usage is TRBJ2-5, with 8 nucleotides matching TRBD1. CDR1 is MNHEY and CDR2 is SMNVEV in the germline V gene (reference sequence). With 8 bases clipped from V and 4 bases from J, the junction kept 9 bases outside the gene matches. The CDR3 length is 14 residues. CDR3 in amino acids: CASGWTGSTETQYF. CDR3 sequence (DNA): TGTGCCAGCGGTTGGACAGGGTCAACAGAGACCCAGTACTTC.